This TCR beta chain was retrieved from a study of T cells in Graves' hyperthyroidism and ophthalmopathy. Findings and caveats of the study: Clonotypes that were expanded in thyroid above 0.001 mostly appeared in blood too.

Trimming took 7 bases from V and 0 from J; bases not matched to a gene: 6. The CDR3 is 14 amino acids. Germline V gives CDR1 GTSNPN, CDR2 SVGIG (reference sequence). The source material, RNA transcripts, was used to amplify TCR beta CDR3 regions. A set of HTBI primers served as the primers for a first-round RT-PCR of the TCR CDR3. TCRdb fed the multiplex PCR reads into MiXCR, producing one record per CDR3 protein. The data contain about 400,000 distinct CDR3 sequences, 12% to 15% of them singletons. Stable disease denoted Graves' hyperthyroidism without ophthalmopathy progression within 18 months. Each patient was aged 18 to 65 and had newly diagnosed hyperthyroidism of under 2 months' duration. Exclusion criteria comprised uncontrolled infection, other autoimmune disease, pregnancy or lactation. This clonotype was counted at least ten times. Its antigen is currently unknown.

Sequencing was performed on blood. J is TRBJ2-1 and V is TRBV30; TRBD1 matches at 7 bases. This receptor was obtained from a woman younger than 35 with Graves' hyperthyroidism. The CDR3 nucleotides are TGTGCCTCGGACAGGCCAAGCTCCTACAATGAGCAGTTCTTC. Protein product: CASDRPSSYNEQFF. The full variable domain, rest sourced from reference TRBV30 and TRBJ2-1, is SQTIHQWPATLVQPVGSPLSLECTVEGTSNPNLYWYRQAAGRGLQLLFYSVGIGQISSEVPQNLSASRPQDRQFILSSKKLLLSDSGFYLCASDRPSSYNEQFFGPGTRLTVL.